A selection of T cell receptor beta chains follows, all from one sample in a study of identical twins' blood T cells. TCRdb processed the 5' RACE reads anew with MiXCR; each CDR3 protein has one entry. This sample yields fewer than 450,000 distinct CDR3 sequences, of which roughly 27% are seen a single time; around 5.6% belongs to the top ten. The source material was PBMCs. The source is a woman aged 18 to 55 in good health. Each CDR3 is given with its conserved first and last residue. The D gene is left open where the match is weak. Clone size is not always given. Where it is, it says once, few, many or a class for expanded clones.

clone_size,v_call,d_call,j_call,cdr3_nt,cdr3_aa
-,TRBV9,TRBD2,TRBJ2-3,TGTGCCAGCAGCGTAGCTCCTAGCGGGACGGATACGCAGTATTTT,CASSVAPSGTDTQYF
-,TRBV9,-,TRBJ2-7,TGTGCCAGCAGCCAAGCCCTGGGTGAGCAGTGCTTC,CASSQALGEQCF
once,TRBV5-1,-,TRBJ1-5,TGCGCCAGCAGCTCGGCCGGATATCAGCCCCAGCATTTT,CASSSAGYQPQHF
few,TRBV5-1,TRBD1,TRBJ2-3,TGCGCCAGCAGCTTGAACACAGGGGCACGTAGCACAGATACGCAGTATTTT,CASSLNTGARSTDTQYF
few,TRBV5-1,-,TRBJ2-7,TGCGCCAGCAGCTTGGTCTCCTCCTACGAGCAGTACTTC,CASSLVSSYEQYF
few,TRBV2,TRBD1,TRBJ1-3,TGTGCCAGCAGTGGCGGACAGGGGAACTCTGGAAACACCATATATTTT,CASSGGQGNSGNTIYF
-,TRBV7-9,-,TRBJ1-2,TGTGCCAGCAGCTTAGTTTCCCTCGGAGGCTACACCTTC,CASSLVSLGGYTF
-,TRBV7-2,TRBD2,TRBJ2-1,TGTGCCAGCAGCTTAGCGTCAGCGGGAGCCAAAACCTACAATGAGCAGTTCTTC,CASSLASAGAKTYNEQFF
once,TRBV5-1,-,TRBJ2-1,TGCGCCAGCAGCTCGGAACTAGGAGGGGGTGAGCAGTTCTTC,CASSSELGGGEQFF
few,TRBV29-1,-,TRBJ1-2,TGCAGCGTTACGAGGGCCGACTATGGCTACACCTTC,CSVTRADYGYTF
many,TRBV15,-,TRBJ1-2,TGTGCCACCAGCAGAGATCTAACAAATAACTATGGCTACACCTTC,CATSRDLTNNYGYTF
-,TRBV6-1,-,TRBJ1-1,TGTGCCAGCGGATGGACGGCAGTACTGAACACTGAAGCTTTCTTT,CASGWTAVLNTEAFF
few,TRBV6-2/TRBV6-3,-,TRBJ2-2,TGTGCCAGTTTAAAGGGGGGTTACACCGGGGAGCTGTTTTTT,CASLKGGYTGELFF
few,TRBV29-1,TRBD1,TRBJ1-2,TGCAGCGCGCGGACCGGGACAGGGAGCGGCTACACCTTC,CSARTGTGSGYTF
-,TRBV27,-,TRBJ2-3,TGTGCCAGCAGTGGACAAAATGATAACACAGATACGCAGTATTTT,CASSGQNDNTDTQYF
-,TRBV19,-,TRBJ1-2,TGTGCCAGCAGCGTAAAACAGGTCTATGGCTACACCTTC,CASSVKQVYGYTF
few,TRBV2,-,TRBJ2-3,TGTGCCAGCAGTGGAGACAGAGGAGATACGCAGTATTTT,CASSGDRGDTQYF
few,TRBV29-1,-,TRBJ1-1,TGCAGCGTTCTCCCCTTGACACACACTGAAGCTTTCTTT,CSVLPLTHTEAFF
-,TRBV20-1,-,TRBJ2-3,TGCAGTGGATCGGACTACCTTCAAACCACAGATACGCAGTATTTT,CSGSDYLQTTDTQYF
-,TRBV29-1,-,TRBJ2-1,TGCAGCGTTGGGTTTCGATGGGGGGATGAGCAGTTCTTC,CSVGFRWGDEQFF
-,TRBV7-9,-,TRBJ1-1,TGTGCCAGCAGCTTTGTCACCGGAGGGGACACTGAAGCTTTCTTT,CASSFVTGGDTEAFF
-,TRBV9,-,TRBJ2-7,TGTGCCAGCAGCGTGGACCCCGGGACGGGAGAGCAGTACTTC,CASSVDPGTGEQYF
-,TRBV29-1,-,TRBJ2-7,TGCAGCGTTGAATCACGGGGGGCGCTTTCTGGCGAGCAGTACTTC,CSVESRGALSGEQYF
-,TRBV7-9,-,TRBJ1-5,TGTGCCAGCAGCTCCGCGGGGCCCCAGCATTTT,CASSSAGPQHF
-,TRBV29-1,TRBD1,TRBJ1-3,TGCAGCGTGAACAGGGGATCTGGAAACACCATATATTTT,CSVNRGSGNTIYF
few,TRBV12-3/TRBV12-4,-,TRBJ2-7,TGTGCCAGCAGTACGAGGGGGAGGGACCACGAGCAGTACTTC,CASSTRGRDHEQYF
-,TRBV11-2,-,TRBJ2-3,TGTGCCAGCAGCTTTATAACAGATACGCAGTATTTT,CASSFITDTQYF
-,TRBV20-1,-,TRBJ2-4,TGCAGTGCTAGGGGCGCCGGGTTATCCTGGGGCATTCAGTACTTC,CSARGAGLSWGIQYF
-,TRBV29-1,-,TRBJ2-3,TGCAGCGTTGAGGCCGAGCCACACTATCTCACAGATACGCAGTATTTT,CSVEAEPHYLTDTQYF
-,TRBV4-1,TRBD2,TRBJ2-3,TGCGCCAGCAGCCCGCAACTAGCGGGGGGGCCGGGAGATACGCAGTATTTT,CASSPQLAGGPGDTQYF
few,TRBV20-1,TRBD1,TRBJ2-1,TGCAGTGCCGGTAGACAGGGATCCTACAATGAGCAGTTCTTC,CSAGRQGSYNEQFF
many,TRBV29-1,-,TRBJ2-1,TGCAGCGTTGAAGATGTCGAACTTTACAATGAGCAGTTCTTC,CSVEDVELYNEQFF
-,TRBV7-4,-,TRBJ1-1,TGTGCCAGCAGCTTAGGTGGTATTGGGAGGGGCGTGACGTGCACTGAAGCTTTCTTT,CASSLGGIGRGVTCTEAFF
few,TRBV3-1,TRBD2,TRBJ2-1,TGTGCCAGCAGTCGCGGACTAGCGGGAGTCCGGAATGAGCAGTTCTTC,CASSRGLAGVRNEQFF
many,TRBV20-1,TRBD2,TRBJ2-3,TGCAGTGCTCGGACTAGCGGACCAGATACGCAGTATTTT,CSARTSGPDTQYF
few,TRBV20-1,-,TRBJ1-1,TGCAGTGCTAGAATAGGGGGAAAGGCTGAAGCTTTCTTT,CSARIGGKAEAFF
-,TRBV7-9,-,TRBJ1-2,TGTGCCAGCAGCTTAGCCTCGGGTGGCGGCTACACCTTC,CASSLASGGGYTF
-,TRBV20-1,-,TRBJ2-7,TGCAGTGCTAGAGGCATGCTGGGACTCCTGCCCTACGAGCAGTACTTC,CSARGMLGLLPYEQYF
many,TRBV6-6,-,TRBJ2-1,TGTGCCAGCTTTAAGCCCCCAGGGAATGAGCAGTTCTTC,CASFKPPGNEQFF
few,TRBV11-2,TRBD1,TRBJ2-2,TGTGCCAGCAGCTCAGGGGACAGGGCAACCGGGGAGCTGTTTTTT,CASSSGDRATGELFF
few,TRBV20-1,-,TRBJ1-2,TGCAGTGCTAGATCGGCGTATGGCTACACCTTC,CSARSAYGYTF
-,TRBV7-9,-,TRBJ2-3,TGTGCCAGCAGCCTCGTTCCTGCCGAAGGTACGCAGTATTTT,CASSLVPAEGTQYF
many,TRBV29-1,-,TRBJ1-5,TGCAGCGTTGTAGAGTCTAGCAATCAGCCCCAGCATTTT,CSVVESSNQPQHF
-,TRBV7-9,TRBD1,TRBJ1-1,TGTGCCAGCAGCTTAGACAGGGGAGCTTTATTT,CASSLDRGALF
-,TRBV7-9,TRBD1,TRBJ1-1,TGTGCCAGCAGCTCTCGGACAGGGGAGGCTGAAGCTTTCTTT,CASSSRTGEAEAFF
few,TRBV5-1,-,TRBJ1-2,TGCGCCAGCAGCTCGGCGTGGGGGGACTATGGCTACACCTTC,CASSSAWGDYGYTF
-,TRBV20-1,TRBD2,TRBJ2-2,TGCAGTGCTAGTCGGGAGGCGAACACCGGGGAGCTGTTTTTT,CSASREANTGELFF
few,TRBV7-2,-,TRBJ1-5,TGTGCCAGCAGCTTATACTCTGCGGGCAATCAGCCCCAGCATTTT,CASSLYSAGNQPQHF
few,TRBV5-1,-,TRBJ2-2,TGCGCCAGCAGCCAGACAGTGAACACCGGGGAGCTGTTTTTT,CASSQTVNTGELFF
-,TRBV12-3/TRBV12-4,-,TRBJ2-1,TGTGCCAGCACCAACCACATTCGGTACAATGAGCAGTTCTTC,CASTNHIRYNEQFF
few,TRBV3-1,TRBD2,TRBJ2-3,TGTGCCAGCAGCCCCGGACTAGCGGGCCACCATAGCATCACAGATACGCAGTATTTT,CASSPGLAGHHSITDTQYF
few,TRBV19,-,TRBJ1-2,TGTGCCAGTAGTATCGGCAGGGTAGATGGCTACACCTTC,CASSIGRVDGYTF
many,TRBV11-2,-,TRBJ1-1,TGTGCCAGCCGACACTTGAACACTGAAGCTTTCTTT,CASRHLNTEAFF
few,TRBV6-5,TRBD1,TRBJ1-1,TGTGCCAGCAGTTCATTCGTAAGGGGGCCAAACACTGAAGCTTTCTTT,CASSSFVRGPNTEAFF
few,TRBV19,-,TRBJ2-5,TGTGCCAGTAGTCCTCGCGCCTCCAAGGTAACCCAGTACTTC,CASSPRASKVTQYF